This T cell receptor (beta chain) was observed in a study of T cells after yellow fever vaccination (dated by TCRdb to about 2019). General notes on the study: The SMART-Seq v4 Ultra Low Input RNA kit was used to prepare libraries from fractions with low cell numbers. Blood samples were taken at several timepoints before and after primary and secondary immunization, and bulk PBMC replicates and cell subsets were isolated. To follow T-cell clones before and after both primary and booster YFV17D yellow fever vaccination, bulk TCR alpha and beta repertoires underwent longitudinal sequencing. Two healthy male donors made up the cohort, one aged 18 to 29 years and the other aged 30 to 40 years. Results and caveats for the whole study, not just this receptor: Compared with the primary T-cell response, the secondary T-cell response was faster but weaker, reaching its peak on day 5 rather than on day 15. A small share of clonotypes occurred in both CD4 and CD8 compartments, likely arising from convergent recombination. After the booster, most clones that had expanded after primary vaccination were detected again (approximately 95% of CD4 and roughly 86% of CD8), suggesting broad maintenance of memory. Computational filtering was required because FACS-sorted repertoires could contain abundant contaminating clonotypes from the bulk population. The study included only two donors, which limits how far the findings can be generalized.

The sample's treatment or condition label is to be understood as: live attenuated yellow fever vaccine strain. At every blood-draw timepoint, two biological replicates of bulk PBMCs were collected. A standard Ficoll-Paque protocol was used to isolate PBMCs from peripheral blood. TriZol was used to extract RNA from bulk PBMCs, from CD4 and CD8 fractions, and from dextramer-positive and dextramer-negative fractions. TCR cDNA was synthesized by 5'RACE template switching, through which a universal primer site and unique molecular identifiers were introduced. Priming for cDNA synthesis came from both the TCR alpha and TCR beta constant segments. Library amplification used two PCR steps, and the second PCR step added sample barcodes and sequencing adapters. Sequencing of libraries was done on Illumina HiSeq 2500 (2x100 bp) or NovaSeq (2x150 bp). On the study's bioinformatics: Reads were demultiplexed and collapsed into UMI consensus sequences with MIGEC, and V(D)J alignment was performed with MiXCR. Using edgeR on replicate PBMC samples, clonotypes were called vaccine-responding if FDR was below 0.01 and the log2 fold change was above 5 up to day 15. Bulk clonotypes were assigned CD4 or CD8 identity according to which sequenced CD4 or CD8 repertoire held them at higher abundance. TCRdb reanalyzed the raw reads on its own, using fastp at Q25 for trimming and MiXCR for clone calling, and kept in-frame beta chains. All rows with the same CDR3 protein become a single entry with the most common DNA and genes. The V and J calls were determined by TCRdb, not by the authors. The sample includes fewer than 450,000 distinct CDR3 sequences, with around 8.1% observed a single time. The ten largest clones represent roughly 18% of the sample.

This clonotype has a handful of counts. Its antigen is currently not known. No much larger clone exists at a distance of one base, and base qualities are not known. CDR1 and CDR2 were assigned from the germline V gene (reference sequence) as DFQATT and SNEGSKA. V and J are truncated by 3 bases and 2 bases respectively, leaving an intervening sequence of 8 bases. The CDR3 covers 12 residues, taking in both the cysteine and the phenylalanine. Only the CDR3 portion is preserved as DNA: 36 bases, with reading frame beginning at the first base. Recombination linked TRBV20-1 to TRBJ2-7, with a weak D call of TRBD2 (5 bases match). The sequencing used PBMCs, collected roughly 47 days after the first yellow fever vaccination. This clonotype originated in a man aged 18 to 29 who received the YFV17D yellow fever vaccine. The CDR3 region: CSASRDTYEQYF. The nucleotides are TGCAGTGCTAGTCGGGATACCTACGAGCAGTACTTC.